Listed here are 8 T cell receptor beta chains from one sample, sequenced in a study of blood T cell repertoires in COVID-19. The data were produced by immunoSEQ multiplex PCR, yet TCRdb's version contains in-frame clones alone and is incomplete. The table has roughly 63,000 clones, approximately 89% seen once. The sample consisted of peripheral blood. The origin of the receptors is a man aged 50 to 60 with active COVID-19.

The chain uses TRBV7-6 and TRBJ2-1; D unclear. The CDR3 totals 17 residues. Germline-derived CDR1 and CDR2 are SGHVS and FNYEAQ. V lost 0 bases, J lost 0 bases, and 12 bases lay in between. The CDR3 DNA reads as TGTGCCAGCAGCTTAGCGGGCCAGGCCTTCTCCTACAATGAGCAGTTCTTC. This gives the protein CASSLAGQAFSYNEQFF.

This clone was seen more than once but under ten times. The V call is TRBV7-2, the J call TRBJ2-7; TRBD1 matches at 7 bases. CDR1 and CDR2 from the germline V gene are SGHTA and FQGNSA. The J segment lost 7 bases and the V segment lost 4 bases, leaving 10 bases of the junction unmatched. The CDR3 covers 14 residues. CDR3 bases: TGTGCCAGCAGCTCACGACAGGGAGTAGGGGAGCAGTACTTC. Amino acid sequence: CASSSRQGVGEQYF.

The V gene is TRBV30, the J gene TRBJ1-1, with no clear D. This CDR3 has 13 residues. CDR1 and CDR2 (germline): GTSNPN, SVGIG (reference sequence). Trimming left V 1 base short and J 2 bases short, with 8 bases between. The CDR3 nucleotides are TGTGCCTGGAGTGCTTCGGGAAACACTGAAGCTTTCTTT. This encodes CAWSASGNTEAFF.

V is TRBV18 and J is TRBJ2-7; 9 bases line up with TRBD2. The CDR3 sequence is 15 residues long. Germline trimming cut 6 bases from V and 5 bases from J; bases unmatched to any gene: 11. CDR1 is KGHSH and CDR2 is LQKENI in the germline V gene. Here the CDR3 DNA reads TGTGCCAGCTCCGCCCTCAAGGTAGCGGGGGACGAGCAGTACTTC. Its protein is CASSALKVAGDEQYF.

V is TRBV7-9 and J is TRBJ1-4; TRBD1 might be the D (5 bases). V gave up 5 bases and J gave up 4 bases, with 20 bases separating them. Germline V gene lookup returns CDR1 SEHNR and CDR2 FQNEAQ (reference sequence). The CDR3 loop spans 17 amino acids. The CDR3 loop reads CASSRNVFGTSNEKLFF. Written as DNA, the CDR3 is TGTGCCAGCAGCCGTAATGTCTTCGGGACTAGTAATGAAAAACTGTTTTTT.

This clone was seen repeatedly, ten times or more. The chain employs TRBV6-5 and TRBJ1-6; D perhaps matches TRBD1 (5 bases). V was shortened by 6 bases and J by 10 bases, with 19 bases between the two germline ends. This CDR3 contains 15 residues. Per the germline V gene, CDR1 is MNHEY and CDR2 is SVGAGI. Written as DNA, the CDR3 is TGTGCCAGCAGCCCCGGGTGGGGGGGGGAATCACCCCTCCACTTT. This codes for CASSPGWGGESPLHF.

The V gene is TRBV25-1, the J gene TRBJ2-7; D gene uncertain. CDR3 length equals 13 residues. Trimming stripped 7 bases from V and 2 bases from J, with 12 bases between. CDR1 is MGHDK, CDR2 SYGVNS, per germline. CDR3 residues: CASKSTATYEQYF. Here the CDR3 DNA reads TGTGCCAGCAAATCTACAGCAACCTACGAGCAGTACTTC.

This clone occurred a few times. The chain recombines TRBV10-3 with TRBJ1-5; D unresolved. This CDR3 contains 13 residues. The germline gives CDR1 ENHRY, CDR2 SYGVKD. V lost 2 bases and J lost 5, with 7 bases in between. CDR3 loop: CAISEVRDQPQHF. CDR3 bases: TGTGCCATCAGTGAGGTGCGCGATCAGCCCCAGCATTTT.